The following is a T cell receptor beta chain sequence with its context. Its antigen is currently unknown. Clones were sequenced by immunoSEQ multiplex PCR, and TCRdb holds only the in-frame ones, with some missing. The table lists 9,500 to 10,000 clones, over 60% of them singletons, with roughly 20% in the top ten. The V end was cut by 5 bases, the J end by 7 bases, with 12 bases between. The CDR3 covers 12 residues. Germline-derived CDR1 and CDR2 are SGHDT and YYEEEE. The sample comes from a study of T cell clones after liver transplantation. Across the whole study: In this trial, immunosuppression withdrawal was attempted within 2 years of liver transplant. Overall study findings and caveats: Graft donor-reactive T cells may have migrated into the graft rather than being deleted.

The chain couples TRBV5-6 to TRBJ1-1; D gene uncertain. The receptor's source is a human patient who received a liver transplant. Some T cells may arise from the graft donor. Sequencing was performed on CD8+ T cells from blood, taken at the roughly 16-month timepoint. The CDR3 loop reads CASRRTEDEAFF. CDR3 in DNA: TGTGCCAGCAGGAGAACAGAGGATGAAGCTTTCTTT.